The TCR beta chain described here comes from a study of blood T cell repertoires in COVID-19. Those who participated ranged in age from roughly 18 to 100 years and resided in roughly 26 US areas. Self-reported history from a screening survey and questionnaire set each donor's cohort. Cohort 3 recovered donors had two negative PCRs, clearance, or symptom resolution. In germline, CDR1 is LGHDT, CDR2 YNNKEL (reference sequence). The CDR3 is 13 residues long. J gave up 5 bases and V 5 bases, and 4 bases lay outside the gene matches. Sequenced by immunoSEQ multiplex PCR; TCRdb stores in-frame clones only, minus some. The table includes around 330,000 clones, over 85% detected once.

The sequenced sample was PBMCs or T cells enriched from blood (not recorded which). The TCR comes from a man aged 55 to 70 who had recovered from COVID-19. The chain couples TRBV3-1 (or the pseudogene TRBV3-2) to TRBJ1-2, with 8 bases fitting TRBD1. CDR3 residues: CASSWGQDYGYTF. In nucleotides, the CDR3 is TGTGCCAGCAGCTGGGGACAGGATTATGGCTACACCTTC.